This TCR beta chain was recorded in a study of vaccination effects on CD4 cells after COVID-19. General study findings and limits: Late post-vaccination samples showed marked contraction of infection- and vaccine-induced clones.

When nine to ten days of culture had elapsed, CD4+ T cells were isolated. Either the BNT162b2 or mRNA-1273 vaccine was given to participants in two doses. The table came from immunoSEQ multiplex PCR; TCRdb's copy has only in-frame clones and leaves some out. This sample carries 40,000 to 50,000 clones, around 70% of them seen once, and the ten largest clones take less than 10%. Trimming cost V 3 bases and J 5 bases; bases outside gene matches: 6. This CDR3 region has 15 residues. Per the germline V gene, CDR1 is LNHDA and CDR2 is SQIVND (reference sequence). Of note for this clone: Its target is unknown.

The source was CD4+ T cells from PBMCs cultured without peptide, collected after COVID-19 vaccination. The TCR originated in a human donor who received a COVID-19 vaccine. The J gene is TRBJ1-5, the V gene TRBV19; 8 bases are a match to TRBD1. CDR3 nucleotide sequence: TGTGCCAGTAGTATTATGTCAGGGGGCTATCAGCCCCAGCATTTT. It specifies CASSIMSGGYQPQHF.